A few counts support the clone carrying this T cell receptor (beta chain). Its antigen is still unknown. PCR was performed using 60 Vbeta and 13 Jbeta primers. Produced via immunoSEQ multiplex PCR; TCRdb's table is partial and in-frame only. Here the sample spans roughly 200,000 clones, roughly 8.7% being singletons. The data belong to a study of cytomegalovirus exposure and HLA in healthy donors. Study in general: As released early, the data held 65 million to 90 million unique TCRs from HLA-typed donors.

CDR1 DFQATT and CDR2 SNEGSKA come from the germline V gene (reference sequence). The length of the CDR3 is 11 residues. The V gene lost 7 bases and the J gene lost 5 bases, with 9 bases spanning the gap. Each of the donors was a healthy bone marrow donor. General study results and limits: Some highly shared sequence variants likely arose as a pipeline artifact. Presence/absence analyses treated sequencing depth as roughly uniform across donors.

The genes are TRBV20-1 and TRBJ2-1, with a weak D call TRBD2 (5 bases). The specimen was PBMCs. The TCR was taken from a woman under 40 in good health and CMV-seropositive. The DNA of the CDR3 is TGCAGTGGCGGGTCAAACAATGAGCAGTTCTTC. Amino acids: CSGGSNNEQFF.